This T cell receptor (beta chain) was observed in a study of identical twins. Only healthy Caucasians were included as donors. CDR3 length: 15 residues. The germline gives CDR1 MGHRA, CDR2 YSYEKL. Trimming took 4 bases from V and 2 from J, leaving 14 bases between them. Study outcomes and limitations: With monozygotic twins, out-of-frame TCR alpha sharing exceeded what models estimated. Cross-sectional statistics, not tracking of the same donors, supported the conclusions.

Through template switching, a universal primer site was introduced, and the cDNA contained unique molecular identifiers. Using its own MiXCR run on the 5' RACE reads, TCRdb lists one record per CDR3 protein. The sample consists of about 220,000 distinct CDR3 sequences, around 8.1% of them appearing once. On this clonotype: Antigen unknown.

These data were also reused for a study on yellow fever vaccine responses in identical twins.

The material sequenced was memory (CD45RO+) T cells sorted from blood. This receptor was identified in a woman between 18 and 29 years old in good health. The chain has TRBV4-1 and TRBJ2-5, with D maybe TRBD1 (5 bases). The CDR3 nucleotides are TGCGCCAGCAGCCCCTTAGCAGGGAATCAAGAGACCCAGTACTTC. As protein: CASSPLAGNQETQYF.